The clone carrying this T cell receptor beta chain was found a few times. Its antigen is as yet unknown. This specimen comes from a study of response to subunit inactivated influenza vaccine. Study-wide points: New T cells are recruited in small numbers by each seasonal influenza vaccination, according to the authors' suggestion.

TCRdb ran MiXCR on the RT-PCR reads and lists one entry per CDR3 protein. The table records about 700,000 distinct CDR3 sequences, about 14% of them present only once. The sequence was obtained from a man aged 50 to 59 who received an inactivated influenza vaccine. Sequenced material: PBMCs from blood, taken less than 15 days before vaccination.

The CDR3 nucleotides are TGCGCCAGCAGATCTGGGCTTAACTATGGCTACACCTTC. Encoded protein: CASRSGLNYGYTF. The V and J genes are TRBV5-1 and TRBJ1-2; unclear D gene. Trimming cost V 5 bases and J 1 base, with 9 bases left between them. Germline V gives CDR1 SGHRS, CDR2 YFSETQ. The CDR3 has 13 residues.